The present T cell receptor beta chain was sequenced within a study of immune heterogeneity within non-small cell lung tumors. Amplification of the TCR beta CDR3 was achieved through multiplex PCR with 32 V and 13 J primers. From the multiplex PCR reads, TCRdb called clonotypes with MiXCR, one entry per CDR3 protein. The data show some 13,000 distinct CDR3 sequences, with around 23% seen just once and under 15% held by the top ten. Bulk tumor genomic DNA constituted the template, at roughly 660 ng per sample. Every primary tumor yielded several biopsies, spaced far apart, that were taken during surgery. Curative surgery was undertaken by patients, who had untreated, newly diagnosed non-small cell lung cancer. Having surgery with curative intent, the donors were patients newly diagnosed with non-small cell lung cancer. This clonotype was counted ten times or more. Its antigen is still unknown. Germline CDR1 is LNHDA and CDR2 is SQIVND (reference sequence). CDR3 length: 15 amino acids. Trimming left V 4 bases short and J 4 bases short, with 17 bases between.

Findings and limits, study-wide: For the most part, the T-cell receptor beta clonotypes present at high frequency were distinct from one individual patient to the next. High-frequency clones unique to single sites coexisted with identical dominant CDR3 beta clonotypes that recurred across tumor sites within a patient.

This receptor was obtained from a man aged 50 to 60 with non-small cell lung cancer. The chain carries TRBV19 and TRBJ2-7; D is uncertain. Sequenced sample: lung tumor tissue. The CDR3 nucleotides read TGTGCCAGTAGTACTCATGAGGCAGGAGTATACGAGCAGTACTTC. Residues: CASSTHEAGVYEQYF.